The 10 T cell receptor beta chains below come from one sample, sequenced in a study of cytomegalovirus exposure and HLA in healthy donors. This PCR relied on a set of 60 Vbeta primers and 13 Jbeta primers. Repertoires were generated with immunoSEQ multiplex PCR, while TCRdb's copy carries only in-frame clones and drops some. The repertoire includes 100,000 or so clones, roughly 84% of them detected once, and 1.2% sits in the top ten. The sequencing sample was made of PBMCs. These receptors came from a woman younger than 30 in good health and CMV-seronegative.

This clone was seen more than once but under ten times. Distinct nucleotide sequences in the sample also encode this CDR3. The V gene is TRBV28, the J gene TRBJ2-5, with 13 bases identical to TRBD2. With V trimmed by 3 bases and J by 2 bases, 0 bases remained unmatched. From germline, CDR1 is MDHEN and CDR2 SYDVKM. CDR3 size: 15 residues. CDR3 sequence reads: CASSLTSGGQETQYF. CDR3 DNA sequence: TGTGCCAGCAGTTTGACTAGCGGGGGGCAAGAGACCCAGTACTTC.

The CDR3 protein is CAVSSGAGANVLTF. The DNA of the CDR3 is TGTGCCGTATCGAGCGGGGCTGGGGCCAACGTCCTGACTTTC. The chain couples TRBV10-3 to TRBJ2-6, with 7 positions matching TRBD2. The CDR3 length is 14 residues. The J segment lost 2 bases and the V segment lost 11 bases, leaving 6 bases of the junction unmatched. From germline, CDR1 is ENHRY and CDR2 SYGVKD.

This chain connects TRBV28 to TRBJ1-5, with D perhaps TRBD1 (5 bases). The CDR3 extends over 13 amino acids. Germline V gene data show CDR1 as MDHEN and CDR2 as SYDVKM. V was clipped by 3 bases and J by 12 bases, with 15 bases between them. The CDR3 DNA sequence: TGTGCCAGCAGTTTGGGGGGGTGGTTGGTCCAGCATTTT. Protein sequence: CASSLGGWLVQHF.

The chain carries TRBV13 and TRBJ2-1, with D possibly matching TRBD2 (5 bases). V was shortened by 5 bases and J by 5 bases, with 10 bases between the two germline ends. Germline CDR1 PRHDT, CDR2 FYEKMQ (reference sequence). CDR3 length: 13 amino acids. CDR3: CASSEGLNNEQFF. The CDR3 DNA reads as TGTGCCAGCAGCGAGGGCCTTAACAATGAGCAGTTCTTC.

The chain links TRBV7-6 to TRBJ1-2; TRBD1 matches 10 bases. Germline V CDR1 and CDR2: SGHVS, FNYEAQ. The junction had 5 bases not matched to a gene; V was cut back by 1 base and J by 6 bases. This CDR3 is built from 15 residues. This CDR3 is CASSLGTGGLDGYTF. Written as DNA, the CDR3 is TGTGCCAGCAGCTTAGGGACAGGGGGGCTCGATGGCTACACCTTC.

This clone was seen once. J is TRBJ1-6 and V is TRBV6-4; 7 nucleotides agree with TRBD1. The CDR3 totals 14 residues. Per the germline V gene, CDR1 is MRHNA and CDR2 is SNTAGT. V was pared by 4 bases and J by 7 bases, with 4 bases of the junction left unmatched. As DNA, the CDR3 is TGTGCCAGCAGTGTCGACAGGGAAAATTCACCCCTCCACTTT. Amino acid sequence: CASSVDRENSPLHF.

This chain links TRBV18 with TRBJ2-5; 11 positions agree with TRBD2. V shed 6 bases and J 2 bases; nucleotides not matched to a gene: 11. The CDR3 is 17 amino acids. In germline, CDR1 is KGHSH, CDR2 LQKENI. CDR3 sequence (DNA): TGTGCCAGCTCTCTGGACGTAGCGGGGGGGCCACAAGAGACCCAGTACTTC. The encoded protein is CASSLDVAGGPQETQYF.

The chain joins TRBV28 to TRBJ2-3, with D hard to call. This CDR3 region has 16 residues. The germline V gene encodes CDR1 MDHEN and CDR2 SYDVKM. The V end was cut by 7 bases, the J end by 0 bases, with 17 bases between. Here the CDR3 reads CASTVLYATSTDTQYF. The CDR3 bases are TGTGCCAGCACCGTTTTATACGCTACGAGCACAGATACGCAGTATTTT. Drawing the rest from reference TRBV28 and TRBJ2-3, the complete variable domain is DVKVTQSSRYLVKRTGEKVFLECVQDMDHENMFWYRQDPGLGLRLIYFSYDVKMKEKGDIPEGYSVSREKKERFSLILESASTNQTSMYLCASTVLYATSTDTQYFGPGTRLTVL.

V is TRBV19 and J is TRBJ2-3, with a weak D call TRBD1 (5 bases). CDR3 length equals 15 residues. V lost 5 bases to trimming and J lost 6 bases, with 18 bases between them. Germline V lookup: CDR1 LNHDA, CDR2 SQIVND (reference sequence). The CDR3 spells CASSGPREGLDTQYF. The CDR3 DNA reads TGTGCCAGTAGTGGCCCCAGGGAAGGGTTGGATACGCAGTATTTT. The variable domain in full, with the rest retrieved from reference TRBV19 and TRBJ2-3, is DGGITQSPKYLFRKEGQNVTLSCEQNLNHDAMYWYRQDPGQGLRLIYYSQIVNDFQKGDIAEGYSVSREKKESFPLTVTSAQKNPTAFYLCASSGPREGLDTQYFGPGTRLTVL.

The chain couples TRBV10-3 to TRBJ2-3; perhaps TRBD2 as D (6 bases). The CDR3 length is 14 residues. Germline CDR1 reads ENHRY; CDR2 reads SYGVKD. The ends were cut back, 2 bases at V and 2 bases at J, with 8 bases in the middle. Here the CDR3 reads CAISEPDYTDTQYF. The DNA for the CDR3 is TGTGCCATCAGTGAGCCGGACTACACAGATACGCAGTATTTT.